This T cell receptor beta chain was identified during a study of graft-versus-host responses after intestinal transplantation. Study details: Tacrolimus and steroids were given for two to three years to all recipients after anti-thymocyte globulin induction.

The table lists this clone with a count of one. What it binds is unknown. V shed 2 bases, J shed 1 base, and the junction held 2 bases outside the gene matches. Per the germline V gene, CDR1 is MNHEY and CDR2 is SMNVEV (reference sequence). This CDR3 has 14 amino acids. Profiled with immunoSEQ multiplex PCR; TCRdb holds only in-frame clones, not every one. The repertoire holds about 89,000 clones, with approximately 94% as singletons. Whole-study results and caveats: Early post-transplant falls in HvG clones accompanied the peak levels of circulating GvH clones. Among recipient marrow samples, GvH clones were found; some appeared first in ileum or blood.

This chain uses TRBV27 with TRBJ2-7; the match to TRBD1 covers 7 bases. This material consisted of unstimulated CD8+ T cells sorted from spleen or lymph node cells, taken before intestinal transplant. The TCR sequence derives from a human donor who received an intestinal transplant. The CDR3 reads CASSLTGQSYEQYF. Here the CDR3 DNA reads TGTGCCAGCAGTTTAACGGGACAGTCCTACGAGCAGTACTTC.